This TCR beta chain is from a study of T cells in Graves' hyperthyroidism and ophthalmopathy. Diagnosing involved the use of clinical symptoms, serum thyroxine and TRAb, thyroid ultrasound and orbital computed tomography. There were TCR beta CDR3 regions amplified from RNA transcripts. The study used the HTBI primer set for a first-round RT-PCR of the TCR CDR3. TCRdb re-analysed the multiplex PCR reads in MiXCR, keeping a single row per CDR3 protein. Among 500,000 to 650,000 distinct CDR3 sequences listed, roughly 21% were seen once. The CDR3 is 13 amino acids. Looked up from germline, CDR1 is SGHTA and CDR2 is FQGNSA. V lost 4 bases and J lost 0, with 6 bases in between. This clonotype was seen many times.

The sample comprised blood. The receptor's source is a man aged 35 to 55 with Graves' ophthalmopathy. The rearrangement uses TRBV7-2 and TRBJ1-1; D unclear. The DNA of the CDR3 is TGTGCCAGCAGCTCGTCTATGAACACTGAAGCTTTCTTT. Translation gives CASSSSMNTEAFF.